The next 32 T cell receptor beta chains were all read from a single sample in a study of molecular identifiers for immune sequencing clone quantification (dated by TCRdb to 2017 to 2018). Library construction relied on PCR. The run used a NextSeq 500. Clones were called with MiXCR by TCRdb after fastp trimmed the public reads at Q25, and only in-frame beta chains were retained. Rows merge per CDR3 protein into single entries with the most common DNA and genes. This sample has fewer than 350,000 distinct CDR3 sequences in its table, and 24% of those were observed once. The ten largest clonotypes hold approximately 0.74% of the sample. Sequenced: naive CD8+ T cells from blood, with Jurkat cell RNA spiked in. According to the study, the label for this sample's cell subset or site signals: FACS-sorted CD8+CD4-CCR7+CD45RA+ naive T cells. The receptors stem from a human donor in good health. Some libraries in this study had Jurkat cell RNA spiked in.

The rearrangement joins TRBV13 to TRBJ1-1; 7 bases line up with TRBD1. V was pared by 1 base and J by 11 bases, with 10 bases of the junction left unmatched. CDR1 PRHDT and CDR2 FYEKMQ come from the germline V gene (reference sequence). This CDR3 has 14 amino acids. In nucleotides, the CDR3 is TGTGCCAGCAGCTTAGCGACAGGGAACACTGCCGCTTTCTTT. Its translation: CASSLATGNTAAFF.

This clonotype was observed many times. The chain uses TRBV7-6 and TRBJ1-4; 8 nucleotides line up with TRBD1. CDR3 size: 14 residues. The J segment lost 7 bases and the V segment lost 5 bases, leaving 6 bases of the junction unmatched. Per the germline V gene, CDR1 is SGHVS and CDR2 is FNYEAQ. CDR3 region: CASSLRTGSEKLFF. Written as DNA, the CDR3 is TGTGCCAGCAGCCTCCGGACAGGGAGTGAAAAACTGTTTTTT.

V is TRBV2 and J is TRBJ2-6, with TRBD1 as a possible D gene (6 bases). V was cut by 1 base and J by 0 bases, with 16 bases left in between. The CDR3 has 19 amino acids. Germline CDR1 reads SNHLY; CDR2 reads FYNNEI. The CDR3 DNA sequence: TGTGCCAGCAGTGAAGAAGGTTGGACAGACCGCTCTGGGGCCAACGTCCTGACTTTC. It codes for CASSEEGWTDRSGANVLTF.

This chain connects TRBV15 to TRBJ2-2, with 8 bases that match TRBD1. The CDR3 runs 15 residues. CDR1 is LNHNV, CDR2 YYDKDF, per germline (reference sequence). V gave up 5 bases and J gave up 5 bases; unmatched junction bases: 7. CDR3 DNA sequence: TGTGCCACCAGCGGGAGACAGGGGTGGACCGGGGAGCTGTTTTTT. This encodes CATSGRQGWTGELFF. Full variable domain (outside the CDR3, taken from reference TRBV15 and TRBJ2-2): DAMVIQNPRYQVTQFGKPVTLSCSQTLNHNVMYWYQQKSSQAPKLLFHYYDKDFNNEADTPDNFQSRRPNTSFCFLDIRSPGLGDTAMYLCATSGRQGWTGELFFGEGSRLTVL.

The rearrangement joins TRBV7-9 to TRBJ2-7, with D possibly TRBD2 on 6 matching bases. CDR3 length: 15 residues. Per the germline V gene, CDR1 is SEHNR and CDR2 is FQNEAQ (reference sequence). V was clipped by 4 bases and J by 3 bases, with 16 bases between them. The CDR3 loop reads CASSSTSSGIYEQYF. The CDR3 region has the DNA TGTGCCAGCAGCTCTACTAGCTCGGGGATCTACGAGCAGTACTTC.

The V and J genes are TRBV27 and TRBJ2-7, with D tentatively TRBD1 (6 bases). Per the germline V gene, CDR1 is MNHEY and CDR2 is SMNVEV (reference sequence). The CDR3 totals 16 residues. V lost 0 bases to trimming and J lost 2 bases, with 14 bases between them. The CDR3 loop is CASSLSLDRRTYEQYF. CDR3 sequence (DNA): TGTGCCAGCAGTTTATCTCTAGACAGGAGGACCTACGAGCAGTACTTC.

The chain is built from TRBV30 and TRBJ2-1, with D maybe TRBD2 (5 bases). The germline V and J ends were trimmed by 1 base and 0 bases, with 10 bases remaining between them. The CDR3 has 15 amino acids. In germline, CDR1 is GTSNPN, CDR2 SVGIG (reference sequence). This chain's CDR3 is CAWSAEGSSYNEQFF. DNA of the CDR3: TGTGCCTGGAGTGCGGAAGGGAGCTCCTACAATGAGCAGTTCTTC.

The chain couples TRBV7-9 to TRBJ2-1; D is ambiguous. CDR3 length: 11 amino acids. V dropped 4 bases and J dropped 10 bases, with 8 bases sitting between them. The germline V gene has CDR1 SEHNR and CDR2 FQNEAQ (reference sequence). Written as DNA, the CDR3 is TGTGCCAGCAGCTGGTGGGGAGAGCAGTTCTTC. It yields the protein CASSWWGEQFF.

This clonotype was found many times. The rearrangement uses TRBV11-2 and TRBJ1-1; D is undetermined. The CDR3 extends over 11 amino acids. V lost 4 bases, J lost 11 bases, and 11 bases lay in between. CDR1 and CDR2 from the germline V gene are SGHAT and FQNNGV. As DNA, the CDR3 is TGTGCCAGCAGCTCCGGACTAGGGGCTTTCTTT. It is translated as CASSSGLGAFF.

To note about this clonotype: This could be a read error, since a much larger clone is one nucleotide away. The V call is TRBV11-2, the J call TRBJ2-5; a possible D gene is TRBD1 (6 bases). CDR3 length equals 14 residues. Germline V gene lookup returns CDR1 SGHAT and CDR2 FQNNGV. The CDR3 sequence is CASSLEAGEETRYF. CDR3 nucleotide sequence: TGTGCCAGCAGCTTAGAGGCAGGGGAAGAGACCCGGTACTTC.

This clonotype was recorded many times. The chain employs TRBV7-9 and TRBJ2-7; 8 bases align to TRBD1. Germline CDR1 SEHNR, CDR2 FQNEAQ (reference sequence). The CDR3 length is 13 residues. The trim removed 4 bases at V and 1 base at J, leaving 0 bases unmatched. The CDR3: CASSWTGSYEQYF. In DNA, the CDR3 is TGTGCCAGCAGCTGGACAGGGTCCTACGAGCAGTACTTC.

The CDR3 here is CASSLRQGAANYGYTF. Here the CDR3 DNA reads TGTGCCAGCAGTTTGAGACAGGGGGCGGCTAACTATGGCTACACCTTC. The chain employs TRBV28 and TRBJ1-2; TRBD1 matches 10 bases. The V segment lost 3 bases and the J segment 0 bases; nucleotides outside the gene matches: 4. In germline, CDR1 is MDHEN, CDR2 SYDVKM. The CDR3 consists of 16 residues.

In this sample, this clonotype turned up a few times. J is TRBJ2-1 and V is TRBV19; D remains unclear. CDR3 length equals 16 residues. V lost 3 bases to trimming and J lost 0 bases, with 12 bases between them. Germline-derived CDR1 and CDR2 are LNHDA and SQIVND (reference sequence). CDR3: CASSILRQSSYNEQFF. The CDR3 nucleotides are TGTGCCAGTAGTATTCTTAGGCAGAGCTCCTACAATGAGCAGTTCTTC. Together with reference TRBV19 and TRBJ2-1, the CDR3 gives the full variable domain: DGGITQSPKYLFRKEGQNVTLSCEQNLNHDAMYWYRQDPGQGLRLIYYSQIVNDFQKGDIAEGYSVSREKKESFPLTVTSAQKNPTAFYLCASSILRQSSYNEQFFGPGTRLTVL.

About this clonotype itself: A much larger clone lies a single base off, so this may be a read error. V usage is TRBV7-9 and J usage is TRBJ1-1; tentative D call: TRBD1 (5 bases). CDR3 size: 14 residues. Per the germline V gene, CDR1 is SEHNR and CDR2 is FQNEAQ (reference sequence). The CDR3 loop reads CASGGDRANTGAFF. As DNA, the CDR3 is TGTGCCAGCGGGGGGGACCGGGCGAACACTGGAGCTTTCTTT.

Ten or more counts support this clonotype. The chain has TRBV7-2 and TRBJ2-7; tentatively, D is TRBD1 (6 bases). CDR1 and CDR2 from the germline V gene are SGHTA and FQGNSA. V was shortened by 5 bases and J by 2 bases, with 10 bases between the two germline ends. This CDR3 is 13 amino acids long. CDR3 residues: CASSAGVAYEQYF. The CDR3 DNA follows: TGTGCCAGCAGCGCAGGGGTAGCCTACGAGCAGTACTTC.

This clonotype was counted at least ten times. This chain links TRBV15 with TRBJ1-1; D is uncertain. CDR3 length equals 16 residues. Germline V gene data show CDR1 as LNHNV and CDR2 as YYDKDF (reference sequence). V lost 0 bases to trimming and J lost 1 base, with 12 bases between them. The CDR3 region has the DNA TGTGCCACCAGCAGAGATTGGGGTCAGCGGAACACTGAAGCTTTCTTT. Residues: CATSRDWGQRNTEAFF.

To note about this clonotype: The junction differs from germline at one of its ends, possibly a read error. The CDR3 coding sequence is TGCGCCGGCAGCCTAGGGACAGCAAGCACAGATACGCAGTATTTT. It yields the protein CAGSLGTASTDTQYF. The V gene is TRBV5-1, the J gene TRBJ2-3, with 7 bases lining up with TRBD1. Germline lookup yields CDR1 SGHRS and CDR2 YFSETQ. The CDR3 runs to 15 residues.

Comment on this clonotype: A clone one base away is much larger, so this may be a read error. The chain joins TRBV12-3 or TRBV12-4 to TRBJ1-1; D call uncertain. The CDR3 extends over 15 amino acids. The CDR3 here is CASSSPGRTNTEASF. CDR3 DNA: TGTGCCAGCAGCTCCCCCGGACGGACGAACACTGAAGCTTCCTTT.

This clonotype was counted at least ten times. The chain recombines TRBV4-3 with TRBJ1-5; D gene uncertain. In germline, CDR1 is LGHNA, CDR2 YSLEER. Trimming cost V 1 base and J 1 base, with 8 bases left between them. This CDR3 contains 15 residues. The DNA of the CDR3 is TGCGCCAGCAGCCAAGCGCTGGGAAGCAATCAGCCCCAGCATTTT. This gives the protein CASSQALGSNQPQHF.

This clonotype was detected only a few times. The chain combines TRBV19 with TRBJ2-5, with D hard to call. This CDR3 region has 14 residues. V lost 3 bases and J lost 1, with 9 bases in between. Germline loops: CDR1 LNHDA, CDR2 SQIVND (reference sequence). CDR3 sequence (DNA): TGTGCCAGTAGTATGGTGTCAGGCCAAGAGACCCAGTACTTC. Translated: CASSMVSGQETQYF.

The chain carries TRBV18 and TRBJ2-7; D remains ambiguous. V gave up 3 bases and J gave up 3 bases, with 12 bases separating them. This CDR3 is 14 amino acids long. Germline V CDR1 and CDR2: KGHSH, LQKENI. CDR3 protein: CASSPGDSFYEQYF. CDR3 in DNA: TGTGCCAGCTCACCGGGTGACTCCTTCTACGAGCAGTACTTC.

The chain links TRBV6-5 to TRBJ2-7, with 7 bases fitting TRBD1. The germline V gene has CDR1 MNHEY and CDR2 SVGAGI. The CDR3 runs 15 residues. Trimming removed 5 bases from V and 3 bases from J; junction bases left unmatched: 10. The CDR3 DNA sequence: TGTGCCAGCAGTCCAGACAGGGACGTCTTCTACGAGCAGTACTTC. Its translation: CASSPDRDVFYEQYF.

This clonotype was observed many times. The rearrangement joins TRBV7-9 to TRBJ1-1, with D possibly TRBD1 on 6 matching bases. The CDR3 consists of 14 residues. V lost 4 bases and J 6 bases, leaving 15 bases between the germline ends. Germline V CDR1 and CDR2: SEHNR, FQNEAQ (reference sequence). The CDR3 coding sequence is TGTGCCAGCAGCTCAGGACAGAAACTCCCTGAAGCTTTCTTT. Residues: CASSSGQKLPEAFF.

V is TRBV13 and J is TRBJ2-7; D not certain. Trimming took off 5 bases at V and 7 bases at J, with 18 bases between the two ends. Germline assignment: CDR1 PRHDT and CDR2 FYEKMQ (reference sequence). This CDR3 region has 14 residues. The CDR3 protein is CASSATDELEEQYF. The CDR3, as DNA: TGTGCCAGCAGCGCGACGGACGAATTGGAGGAGCAGTACTTC. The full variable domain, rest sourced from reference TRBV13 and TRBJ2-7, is AAGVIQSPRHLIKEKRETATLKCYPIPRHDTVYWYQQGPGQDPQFLISFYEKMQSDKGSIPDRFSAQQFSDYHSELNMSSLELGDSALYFCASSATDELEEQYFGPGTRLTVT.

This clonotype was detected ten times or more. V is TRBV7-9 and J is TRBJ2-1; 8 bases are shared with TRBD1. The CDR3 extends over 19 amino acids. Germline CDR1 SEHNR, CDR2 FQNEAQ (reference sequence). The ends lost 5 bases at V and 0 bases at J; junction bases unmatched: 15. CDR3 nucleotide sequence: TGTGCCAGCAGCCCGGCGGGACAGGCTACCCAAAGCTCCTACAATGAGCAGTTCTTC. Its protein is CASSPAGQATQSSYNEQFF.

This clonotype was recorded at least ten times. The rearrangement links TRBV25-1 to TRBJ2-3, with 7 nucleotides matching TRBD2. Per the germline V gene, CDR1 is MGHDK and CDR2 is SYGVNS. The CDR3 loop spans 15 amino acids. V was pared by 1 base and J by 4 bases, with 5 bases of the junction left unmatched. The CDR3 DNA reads TGTGCCAGCAGTGAATGGGGGACTAAAGCAGATACGCAGTATTTT. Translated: CASSEWGTKADTQYF.

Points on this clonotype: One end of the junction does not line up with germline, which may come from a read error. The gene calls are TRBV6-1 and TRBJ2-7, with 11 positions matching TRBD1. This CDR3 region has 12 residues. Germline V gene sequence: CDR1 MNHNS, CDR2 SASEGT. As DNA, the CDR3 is TGTGTCAGCAGTGGGACAGGGGGCGAGCAGTACTTC. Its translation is CVSSGTGGEQYF.

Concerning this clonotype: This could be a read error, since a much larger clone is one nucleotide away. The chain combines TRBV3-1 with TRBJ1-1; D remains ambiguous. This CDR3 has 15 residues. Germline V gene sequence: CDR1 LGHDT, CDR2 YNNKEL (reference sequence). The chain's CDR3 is CTSSPTPGSNTEAFF. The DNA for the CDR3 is TGTACCAGCAGCCCAACACCCGGGAGCAACACTGAAGCTTTCTTT.

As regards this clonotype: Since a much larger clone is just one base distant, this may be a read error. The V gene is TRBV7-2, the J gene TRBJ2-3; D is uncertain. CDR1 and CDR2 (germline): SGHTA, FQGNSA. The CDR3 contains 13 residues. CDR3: CAGSLVGEDTQYF. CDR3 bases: TGTGCCGGCAGCTTAGTAGGCGAAGATACGCAGTATTTT.

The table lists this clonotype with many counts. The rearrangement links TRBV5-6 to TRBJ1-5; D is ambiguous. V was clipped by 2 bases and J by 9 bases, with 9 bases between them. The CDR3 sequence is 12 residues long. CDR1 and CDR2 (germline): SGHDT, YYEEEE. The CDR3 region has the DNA TGTGCCAGCAGCTTCGGGGTTTCGCCCCAGCATTTT. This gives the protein CASSFGVSPQHF.

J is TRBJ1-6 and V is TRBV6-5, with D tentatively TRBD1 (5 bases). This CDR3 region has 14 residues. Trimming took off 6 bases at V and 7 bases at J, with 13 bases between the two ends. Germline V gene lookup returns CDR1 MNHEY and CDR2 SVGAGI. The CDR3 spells CASRPGAGNSPLHF. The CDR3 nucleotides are TGTGCCAGCAGACCCGGGGCAGGCAATTCACCCCTCCACTTT.

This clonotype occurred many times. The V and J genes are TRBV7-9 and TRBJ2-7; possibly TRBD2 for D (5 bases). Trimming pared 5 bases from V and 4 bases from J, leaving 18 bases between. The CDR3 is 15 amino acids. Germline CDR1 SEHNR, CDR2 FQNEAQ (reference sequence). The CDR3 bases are TGTGCCAGCAGCCCCCGTGGCGGGCAGCTATACGAGCAGTACTTC. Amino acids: CASSPRGGQLYEQYF.